Presented here are 11 T cell receptor beta chains from one specimen sequenced in a study of blood T cell repertoires in COVID-19. Clones were read by immunoSEQ multiplex PCR, and TCRdb kept only the in-frame ones, dropping some. The sample has tens of thousands of clones, 65% to 90% seen once. Specimen: peripheral blood. The receptors shown here come from a man in his sixties with acute or convalescent COVID-19.

The chain employs TRBV6-1 and TRBJ1-5, with TRBD1 matching 11 bases. The CDR3 is 17 amino acids. Trimming at V came to 4 bases and at J to 0 bases, leaving 5 bases not matched to a gene. From germline, CDR1 is MNHNS and CDR2 SASEGT. The CDR3 reads CASSGTGGKNSNQPQHF. In DNA, the CDR3 is TGTGCCAGCAGTGGGACAGGGGGCAAGAATAGCAATCAGCCCCAGCATTTT.

Written as DNA, the CDR3 is TGCGCCAGCAGCCAAAGGAGATCAGATACGCAGTATTTT. The encoded protein is CASSQRRSDTQYF. The chain recombines TRBV4-3 with TRBJ2-3; unclear D gene. Germline CDR1 is LGHNA and CDR2 is YSLEER. The CDR3 has 13 residues. V was cut by 2 bases and J by 4 bases, with 7 bases left in between.

The chain employs TRBV7-9 and TRBJ1-5, with D unresolved. This CDR3 spans 12 amino acids. Trimming took 6 bases from V and 4 from J, leaving 7 bases between them. Germline CDR1 SEHNR, CDR2 FQNEAQ (reference sequence). The CDR3 is CASRFENQPQHF. Written as DNA, the CDR3 is TGTGCCAGCAGGTTCGAGAATCAGCCCCAGCATTTT.

This clone was picked up one time. The rearrangement joins TRBV28 to TRBJ1-5, with a tentative D call TRBD1 (6 bases). CDR3 length: 17 amino acids. Germline V gene data show CDR1 as MDHEN and CDR2 as SYDVKM. V was clipped by 4 bases and J by 2 bases, with 18 bases between them. The CDR3 nucleotides are TGTGCCAGCAGTTCTGTGGGGGGGGCGTGGGGCAATCAGCCCCAGCATTTT. This sequence encodes CASSSVGGAWGNQPQHF.

The V and J genes are TRBV20-1 and TRBJ2-3; no clear D gene. V was clipped by 3 bases and J by 2 bases, with 9 bases between them. In germline, CDR1 is DFQATT, CDR2 SNEGSKA (reference sequence). This CDR3 is built from 13 residues. CDR3 protein: CSASLVATDTQYF. The DNA for the CDR3 is TGCAGTGCTAGTCTGGTGGCCACAGATACGCAGTATTTT.

The V gene is TRBV6-6, the J gene TRBJ1-2; weak D call: TRBD1 (5 bases). Trimming took 7 bases from V and 6 from J, leaving 15 bases between them. CDR1 and CDR2 (germline): MNHNY, SVGAGI (reference sequence). CDR3 length equals 13 residues. CDR3 sequence: CASTGSGGDGYTF. In nucleotides, the CDR3 is TGTGCCAGCACCGGTTCCGGAGGGGATGGCTACACCTTC.

The CDR3 DNA sequence: TGTGCCAGCAGCCAAAGCCGCACCGGCAGGGGGAACTCTGGAAACACCATATATTTT. It translates to CASSQSRTGRGNSGNTIYF. This chain uses TRBV3-1 (or the pseudogene TRBV3-2) with TRBJ1-3, with TRBD1 matching over 7 bases. The CDR3 runs to 19 residues. The V gene end was trimmed by 2 bases and the J gene end by 0 bases; junction bases not matched to a gene: 13. Germline CDR1 and CDR2: LGHDT and YNNKEL (reference sequence).

The chain joins TRBV19 to TRBJ1-5; maybe TRBD1 (5 bases). The CDR3 runs to 15 residues. Germline CDR1 reads LNHDA; CDR2 reads SQIVND (reference sequence). V lost 6 bases, J lost 0 bases, and 12 bases lay in between. The CDR3 is CASRPPTVSNQPQHF. Written as DNA, the CDR3 is TGTGCCAGTAGGCCCCCGACAGTTAGCAATCAGCCCCAGCATTTT.

The CDR3 spells CASSLLDISEAFF. The CDR3 DNA follows: TGTGCCAGCAGCTTACTCGACATTTCTGAAGCTTTCTTT. J is TRBJ1-1 and V is TRBV7-9; D uncertain. V shed 2 bases and J shed 6 bases, with 10 bases lying between them. The germline gives CDR1 SEHNR, CDR2 FQNEAQ (reference sequence). The CDR3 consists of 13 residues.

The chain carries TRBV9 and TRBJ2-3; weak D call: TRBD2 (6 bases). Looked up from germline, CDR1 is SGDLS and CDR2 is YYNGEE. There are 15 residues in the CDR3. V lost 5 bases, J lost 5 bases, and 18 bases lay in between. The CDR3 sequence is CASSPQLAGGDTQYF. The CDR3 DNA follows: TGTGCCAGCAGTCCCCAACTAGCTGGTGGAGATACGCAGTATTTT. Full variable domain (remainder filled in from reference TRBV9 and TRBJ2-3): DSGVTQTPKHLITATGQRVTLRCSPRSGDLSVYWYQQSLDQGLQFLIQYYNGEERAKGNILERFSAQQFPDLHSELNLSSLELGDSALYFCASSPQLAGGDTQYFGPGTRLTVL.

This chain joins TRBV6-5 and TRBJ2-7; 7 positions agree with TRBD1. CDR3 length equals 14 residues. Germline lookup yields CDR1 MNHEY and CDR2 SVGAGI. J lost 12 bases, V lost 6 bases, and 17 bases had no gene match. The CDR3 nucleotides read TGTGCCAGCAGGCCCCGGACCCGACAGGGTAGGTTGTACTTC. It is translated as CASRPRTRQGRLYF.